The clone carrying this T cell receptor beta chain was seen a handful of times. Antigen unknown. This entry comes from a study of blood T cells in healthy people across ages. Study-level points and caveats: Because donor CMV status was unknown, expanded clonotype changes were possibly confounded. Older individuals had lower TCR beta diversity per million T cells (the decline was roughly linear).

PCR was performed a second time for about 6 to 12 cycles using a sample-barcoded 5' primer and a J-beta primer mix. Researchers report that a template-switch adaptor with 12 random nucleotides tagged each cDNA molecule. A minimum of 2.5 million CDR3-containing paired-end reads was obtained for each sample. TCRdb redid the calling of the 5' RACE reads with MiXCR, one entry per CDR3 protein. The sample includes about 770,000 distinct CDR3 sequences, roughly 44% of them seen just once. The germline CDR1 and CDR2 sequences are ENHRY and SYGVKD. With 7 bases removed from V and 0 bases from J, the gap between germline ends came to 14 bases. The CDR3 is made up of 15 amino acids.

The sequence was collected from a man in his sixties in good health. Material: blood. The chain uses TRBV10-3 and TRBJ2-3, with D possibly matching TRBD2 (6 bases). Here the CDR3 reads CAITQRVTSTDTQYF. In nucleotides, the CDR3 is TGTGCCATCACTCAGCGGGTAACTAGCACAGATACGCAGTATTTT.